Described below is a single TCR beta chain sequence and its context. Germline V gives CDR1 KGHDR, CDR2 SFDVKD. V lost 3 bases and J 4 bases, leaving 3 bases between the germline ends. The CDR3 covers 12 residues. Patients from Seattle were sampled longitudinally, starting during active infection. This entry is derived from a study of blood T cell repertoires in COVID-19. Whole-study context: The study drew acute and convalescent COVID-19 samples from the United States, Italy and Spain. T cells, B-cell-depleted T cells, or PBMCs provided the cDNA or gDNA that served as material.

Only in-frame clones appear in the TCRdb table, and some are missing; sequencing was by immunoSEQ multiplex PCR. This table holds about 60,000 clones, 75% to 85% found once. V is TRBV24-1 and J is TRBJ1-5; D is ambiguous. Sequencing input: peripheral blood. This receptor was identified in a man aged 50-60 years with COVID-19, enrolled during active disease. CDR3 in DNA: TGTGCCACCAGTGATCGTAATCAGCCCCAGCATTTT. This encodes CATSDRNQPQHF.